This TCR beta chain was identified during a study of technical replicates of blood from a few donors. This clone was counted once. The repertoire was sequenced with immunoSEQ multiplex PCR; TCRdb's copy has only in-frame clones and lacks some. This sample has around 93,000 clones, with just under 95% found just once. The length of the CDR3 is 14 residues. The V end lost 3 bases, the J end lost 4 bases, and 13 bases lay between the germline ends. Looked up from germline, CDR1 is MNHEY and CDR2 is SMNVEV (reference sequence). The clonotype comes from a human donor in good health. This sequence joins TRBV27 and TRBJ2-7; possibly TRBD2 for D (6 bases). The sequencing sample was made of T cells isolated from PBMCs. This CDR3 reads CASSLEGETYEQYF. CDR3 bases: TGTGCCAGCAGTTTGGAGGGAGAGACGTACGAGCAGTACTTC.